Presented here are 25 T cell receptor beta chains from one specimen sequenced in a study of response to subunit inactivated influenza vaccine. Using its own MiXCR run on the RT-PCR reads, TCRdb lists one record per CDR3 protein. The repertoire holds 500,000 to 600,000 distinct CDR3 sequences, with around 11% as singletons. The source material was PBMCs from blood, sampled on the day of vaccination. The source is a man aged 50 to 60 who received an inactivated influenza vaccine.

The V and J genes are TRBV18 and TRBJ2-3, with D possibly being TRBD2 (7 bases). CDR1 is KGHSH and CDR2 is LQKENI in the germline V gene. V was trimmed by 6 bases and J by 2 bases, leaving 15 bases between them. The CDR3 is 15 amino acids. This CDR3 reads CASSTGSGNTDTQYF. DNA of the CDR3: TGTGCCAGCTCCACAGGGAGCGGGAACACAGATACGCAGTATTTT.

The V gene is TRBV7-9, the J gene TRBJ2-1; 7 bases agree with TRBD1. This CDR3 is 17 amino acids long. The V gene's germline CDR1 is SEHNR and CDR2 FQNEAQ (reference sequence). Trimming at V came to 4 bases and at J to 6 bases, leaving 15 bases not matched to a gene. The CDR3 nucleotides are TGTGCCAGCAGCTCGATACCGAACAGGGGATTGGGCAATGAGCAGTTCTTC. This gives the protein CASSSIPNRGLGNEQFF.

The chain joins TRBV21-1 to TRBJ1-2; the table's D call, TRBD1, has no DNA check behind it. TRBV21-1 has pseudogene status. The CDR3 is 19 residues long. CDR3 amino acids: CASSKGGQQGAIGNYGYTF. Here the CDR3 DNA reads TGTGCCAGCAGCAAAGGGGGTCAACAGGGGGCGATTGGCAACTATGGCTACACCTTC.

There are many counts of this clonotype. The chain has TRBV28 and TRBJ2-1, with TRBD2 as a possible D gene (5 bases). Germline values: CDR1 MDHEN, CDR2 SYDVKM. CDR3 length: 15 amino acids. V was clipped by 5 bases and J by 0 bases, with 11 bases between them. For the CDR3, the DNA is TGTGCCAGCAGTGACGGACGGGACTCCTACAATGAGCAGTTCTTC. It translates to CASSDGRDSYNEQFF.

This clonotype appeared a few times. CDR3 protein: CSAYGLTNTGELFF. The CDR3 coding sequence is TGCAGTGCTTACGGACTAACGAACACCGGGGAGCTGTTTTTT. The V and J genes are TRBV20-1 and TRBJ2-2, with D tentatively TRBD2 (6 bases). Trimming removed 5 bases from V and 0 bases from J, with 10 bases in between. The CDR3 length is 14 residues. The germline V gene has CDR1 DFQATT and CDR2 SNEGSKA (reference sequence).

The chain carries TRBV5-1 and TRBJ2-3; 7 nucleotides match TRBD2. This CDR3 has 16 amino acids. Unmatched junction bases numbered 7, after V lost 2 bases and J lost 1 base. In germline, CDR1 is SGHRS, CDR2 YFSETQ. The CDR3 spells CASSFAGGLGTDTQYF. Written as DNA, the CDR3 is TGCGCCAGCAGCTTTGCAGGAGGACTAGGCACAGATACGCAGTATTTT.

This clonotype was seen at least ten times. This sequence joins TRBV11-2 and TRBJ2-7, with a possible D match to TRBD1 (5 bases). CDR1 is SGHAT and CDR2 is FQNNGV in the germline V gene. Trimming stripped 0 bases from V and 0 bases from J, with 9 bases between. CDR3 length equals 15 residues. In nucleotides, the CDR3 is TGTGCCAGCAGCTTAGAGGCTGGGGCCTCCTACGAGCAGTACTTC. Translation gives CASSLEAGASYEQYF.

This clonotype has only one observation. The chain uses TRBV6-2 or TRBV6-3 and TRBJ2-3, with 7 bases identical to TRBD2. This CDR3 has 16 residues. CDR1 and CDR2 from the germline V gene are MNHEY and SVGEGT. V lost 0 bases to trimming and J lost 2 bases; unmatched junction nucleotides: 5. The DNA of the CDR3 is TGTGCCAGCAGTTACTCGAGGGCGGGAGCCACAGATACGCAGTATTTT. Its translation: CASSYSRAGATDTQYF.

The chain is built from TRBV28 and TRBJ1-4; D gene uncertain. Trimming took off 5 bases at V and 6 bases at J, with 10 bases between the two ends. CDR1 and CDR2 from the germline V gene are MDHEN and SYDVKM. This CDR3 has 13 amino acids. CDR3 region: CASSQTVYEKLFF. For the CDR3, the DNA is TGTGCCAGCAGTCAAACAGTTTATGAAAAACTGTTTTTT.

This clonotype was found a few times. CDR3 DNA: TGTGCCAGCTCAACCACCATCGGGGTCCAAGAGACCCAGTACTTC. Translation gives CASSTTIGVQETQYF. The rearrangement joins TRBV18 to TRBJ2-5; perhaps TRBD2 as D (5 bases). From germline, CDR1 is KGHSH and CDR2 LQKENI. The CDR3 length is 15 residues. With 5 bases removed from V and 1 base from J, the gap between germline ends came to 14 bases. The complete variable domain, with remaining parts taken from reference TRBV18 and TRBJ2-5, reads NAGVMQNPRHLVRRRGQEARLRCSPMKGHSHVYWYRQLPEEGLKFMVYLQKENIIDESGMPKERFSAEFPKEGPSILRIQQVVRGDSAAYFCASSTTIGVQETQYFGPGTRLLVL.

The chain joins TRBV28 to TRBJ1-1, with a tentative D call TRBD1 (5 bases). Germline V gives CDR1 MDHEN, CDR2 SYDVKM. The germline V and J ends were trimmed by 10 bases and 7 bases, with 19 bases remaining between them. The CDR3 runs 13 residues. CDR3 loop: CATVDGGNLEAFF. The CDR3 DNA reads TGTGCCACCGTAGACGGGGGAAACCTTGAAGCTTTCTTT.

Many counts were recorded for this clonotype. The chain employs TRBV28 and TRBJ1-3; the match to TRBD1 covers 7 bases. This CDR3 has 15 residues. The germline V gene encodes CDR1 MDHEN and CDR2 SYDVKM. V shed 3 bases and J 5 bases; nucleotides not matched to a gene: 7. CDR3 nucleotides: TGTGCCAGCAGTTTCTTCGGGACAGTAAGAAACACCATATATTTT. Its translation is CASSFFGTVRNTIYF.

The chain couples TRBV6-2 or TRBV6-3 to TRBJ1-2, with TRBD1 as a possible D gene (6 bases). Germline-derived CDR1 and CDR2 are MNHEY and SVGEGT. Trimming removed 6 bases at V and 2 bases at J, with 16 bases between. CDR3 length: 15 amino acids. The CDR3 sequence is CASSPQGTPNYGYTF. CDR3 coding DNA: TGTGCCAGCAGCCCCCAGGGGACACCCAACTATGGCTACACCTTC.

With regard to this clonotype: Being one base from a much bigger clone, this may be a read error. The CDR3, as DNA: TGTGCCAGCAGCTTCTGGACAGGGGTGGGAGAGACCCATTACTTC. Residues: CASSFWTGVGETHYF. The rearrangement links TRBV7-2 to TRBJ2-5; 9 bases align to TRBD1. The CDR3 is made up of 15 amino acids. Germline CDR1 is SGHTA and CDR2 is FQGNSA.

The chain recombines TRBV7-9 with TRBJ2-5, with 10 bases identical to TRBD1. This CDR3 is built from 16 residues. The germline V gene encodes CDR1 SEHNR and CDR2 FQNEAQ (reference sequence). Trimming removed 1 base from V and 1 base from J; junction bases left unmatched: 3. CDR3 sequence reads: CASSLVGQGVQETQYF. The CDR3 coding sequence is TGTGCCAGCAGCTTAGTAGGACAGGGGGTCCAAGAGACCCAGTACTTC.

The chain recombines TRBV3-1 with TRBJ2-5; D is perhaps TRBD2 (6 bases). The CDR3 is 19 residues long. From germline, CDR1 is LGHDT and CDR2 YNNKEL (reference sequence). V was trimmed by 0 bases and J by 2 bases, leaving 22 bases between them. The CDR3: CASSQDLLILRGRQETQYF. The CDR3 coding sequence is TGTGCCAGCAGCCAAGATCTTTTAATTTTGCGGGGTCGTCAAGAGACCCAGTACTTC.

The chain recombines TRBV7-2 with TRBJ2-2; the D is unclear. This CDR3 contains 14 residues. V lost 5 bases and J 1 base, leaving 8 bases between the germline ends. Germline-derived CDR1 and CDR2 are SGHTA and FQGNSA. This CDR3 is CASSLWQNTGELFF. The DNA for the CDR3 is TGTGCCAGCAGCCTTTGGCAGAACACCGGGGAGCTGTTTTTT.

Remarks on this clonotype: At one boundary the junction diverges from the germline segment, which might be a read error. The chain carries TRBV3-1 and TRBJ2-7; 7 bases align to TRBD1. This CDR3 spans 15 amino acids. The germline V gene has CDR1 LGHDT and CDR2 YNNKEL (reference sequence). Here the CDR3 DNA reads TGTGCCAGCACCCAACGAACAGGGGACTCCTACGAGCAGTACTTC. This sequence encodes CASTQRTGDSYEQYF.

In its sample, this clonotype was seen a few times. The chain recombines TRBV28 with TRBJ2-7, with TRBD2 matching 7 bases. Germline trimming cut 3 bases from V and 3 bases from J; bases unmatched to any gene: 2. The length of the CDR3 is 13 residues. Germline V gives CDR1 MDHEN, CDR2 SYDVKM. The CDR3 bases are TGTGCCAGCAGTTTGCGGGGGTACTACGAGCAGTACTTC. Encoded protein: CASSLRGYYEQYF.

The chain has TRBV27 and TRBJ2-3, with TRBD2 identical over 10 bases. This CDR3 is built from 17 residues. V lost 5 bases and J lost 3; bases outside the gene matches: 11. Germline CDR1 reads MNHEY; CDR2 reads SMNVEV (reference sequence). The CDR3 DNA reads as TGTGCCAGCAGTCCGTTCCTCAGCGGGAGGGAGACAGATACGCAGTATTTT. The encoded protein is CASSPFLSGRETDTQYF.

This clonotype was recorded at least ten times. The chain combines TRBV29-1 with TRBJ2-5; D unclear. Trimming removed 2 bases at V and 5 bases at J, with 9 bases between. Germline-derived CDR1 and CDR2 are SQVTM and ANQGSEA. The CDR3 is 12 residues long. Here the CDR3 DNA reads TGCAGCGTTGAACTGGGCCCGGAGACCCAGTACTTC. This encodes CSVELGPETQYF.

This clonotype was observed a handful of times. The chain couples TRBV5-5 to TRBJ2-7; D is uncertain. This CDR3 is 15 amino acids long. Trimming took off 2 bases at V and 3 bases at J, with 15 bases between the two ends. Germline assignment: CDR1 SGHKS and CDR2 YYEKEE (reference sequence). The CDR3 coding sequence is TGTGCCAGCAGCTTCGGCGGTGGCACCTACTACGAGCAGTACTTC. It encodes CASSFGGGTYYEQYF.

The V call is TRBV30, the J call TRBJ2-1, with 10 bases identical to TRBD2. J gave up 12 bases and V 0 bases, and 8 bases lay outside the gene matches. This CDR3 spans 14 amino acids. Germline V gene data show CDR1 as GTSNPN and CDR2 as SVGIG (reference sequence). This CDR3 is CAWSVGLAGAGQFF. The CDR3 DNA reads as TGTGCCTGGAGTGTTGGGCTAGCGGGAGCCGGGCAGTTCTTC. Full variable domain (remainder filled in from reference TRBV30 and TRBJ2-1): SQTIHQWPATLVQPVGSPLSLECTVEGTSNPNLYWYRQAAGRGLQLLFYSVGIGQISSEVPQNLSASRPQDRQFILSSKKLLLSDSGFYLCAWSVGLAGAGQFFGPGTRLTVL.

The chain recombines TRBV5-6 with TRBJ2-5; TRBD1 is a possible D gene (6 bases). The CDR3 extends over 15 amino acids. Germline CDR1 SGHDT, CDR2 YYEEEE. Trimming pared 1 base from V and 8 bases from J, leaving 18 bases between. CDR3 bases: TGTGCCAGCAGCTTGACCAGGGGACCACTGGGAACCCAGTACTTC. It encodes CASSLTRGPLGTQYF.

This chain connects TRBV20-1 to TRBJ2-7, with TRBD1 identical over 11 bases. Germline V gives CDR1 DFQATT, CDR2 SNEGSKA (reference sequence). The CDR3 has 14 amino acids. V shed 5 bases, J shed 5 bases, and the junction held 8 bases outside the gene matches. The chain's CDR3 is CSAPPRTGGDEQYF. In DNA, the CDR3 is TGCAGTGCTCCCCCGAGGACAGGGGGCGACGAGCAGTACTTC.